The count of the clone carrying this T cell receptor (beta chain) is one. As yet, its antigen is unknown. This sample was taken from a study of cytomegalovirus exposure and HLA in healthy donors. Study-wide results and limits: Clonal expansion, a later analysis showed, was greater in HLA-associated TCR beta chains than in equally common others. DRB1 showed the most TCR associations and HLA-C the fewest in a later analysis, as rates varied by HLA locus.

PCR involved 60 Vbeta and 13 Jbeta primers. The data were produced by immunoSEQ multiplex PCR, yet TCRdb's version contains in-frame clones alone and is incomplete. The sample carries 170,000 or so clones, about 80% recorded once. V was shortened by 0 bases and J by 2 bases, with 7 bases between the two germline ends. Germline CDR1 GTSNPN, CDR2 SVGIG (reference sequence). This CDR3 is built from 13 residues. The chain is built from TRBV30 and TRBJ2-5, with D hard to call. This TCR came from a young man in good health and CMV-seropositive. The sample taken for sequencing was PBMCs. The CDR3 bases are TGTGCCTGGAGTGTGGGCAGGCAAGAGACCCAGTACTTC. It codes for CAWSVGRQETQYF.